The 17 T cell receptor beta chains below all came from one sample that was sequenced in a study of blood T cell repertoires in COVID-19 (dated by TCRdb to between 2020 and 2021). The method was the immunoSEQ multiplex PCR assay. Imported from immuneACCESS, the table was reduced by TCRdb to in-frame sequences with V and J called. These copies leave out some clones; in studies compared against another copy, an unresolved V gene accounts for under half, and the cause of the remainder is not known. The sample table shows about 250,000 clones, and approximately 86% are seen once. The ten largest clones add up to approximately 5.7% of the sample. The sequenced material came from peripheral blood. These receptors all stem from a human donor in a cohort sampled during active COVID-19.

The V and J genes are TRBV9 and TRBJ1-1; 9 bases match TRBD1. This CDR3 comprises 16 residues. V shed 4 bases and J 4 bases; nucleotides not matched to a gene: 11. Per germline, CDR1 SGDLS and CDR2 YYNGEE. The CDR3 region has the DNA TGTGCCAGCAGCCCCCTCGGGGACAGGGAAGGCACTGAAGCTTTCTTT. It encodes CASSPLGDREGTEAFF.

The CDR3 coding sequence is TGCAGCGCTAGTGGGGGCACAGAGACCCAGTACTTC. Its translation: CSASGGTETQYF. The J gene is TRBJ2-5, the V gene TRBV29-1; D is possibly TRBD1 (6 bases). The CDR3 runs 12 residues. The germline gives CDR1 SQVTM, CDR2 ANQGSEA. V was shortened by 7 bases and J by 4 bases, with 13 bases between the two germline ends.

The J gene is TRBJ2-5, the V gene TRBV10-2; TRBD2 matches at 16 bases. Germline V CDR1 and CDR2: WSHSY, SAAADI. V was clipped by 7 bases and J by 1 base; unmatched bases: 9. The CDR3 spans 18 residues. The CDR3 sequence: CASKLAGTSGGGQETQYF. In DNA, the CDR3 is TGCGCCAGCAAATTAGCCGGGACTAGCGGGGGGGGCCAAGAGACCCAGTACTTC.

In this sample, this clone turned up once. The chain employs TRBV28 and TRBJ2-7, with 9 bases aligning to TRBD2. Unmatched junction bases numbered 11, after V lost 4 bases and J lost 7 bases. Germline CDR1 is MDHEN and CDR2 is SYDVKM. This CDR3 is built from 15 residues. The CDR3 reads CASSSPGGGRGEQYF. The CDR3 DNA sequence: TGTGCCAGCAGTTCCCCCGGGGGCGGGAGGGGGGAGCAGTACTTC.

CDR3 amino acids: CASSSGGDSEAFF. CDR3 in DNA: TGTGCCAGCAGCTCGGGGGGCGACTCTGAAGCTTTCTTT. The chain uses TRBV11-3 and TRBJ1-1; maybe TRBD1 (6 bases). The CDR3 is made up of 13 amino acids. The germline gives CDR1 SGHNT, CDR2 YENEEA. V was cut by 4 bases and J by 6 bases, with 12 bases left in between.

The chain couples TRBV7-8 to TRBJ1-1; D perhaps matches TRBD1 (5 bases). Germline CDR1 is SGHVS and CDR2 is FQNEAQ. CDR3 size: 14 residues. The V and J ends lost 5 bases and 0 bases respectively, with 10 bases between them. CDR3 sequence reads: CASSDTGLNTEAFF. CDR3 in DNA: TGTGCCAGCAGCGATACAGGCTTGAACACTGAAGCTTTCTTT.

Note on this clone: Mismatch with germline at one junction end may stem from a read error. The V gene is TRBV7-7, the J gene TRBJ1-3; 9 bases line up with TRBD1. This CDR3 has 15 amino acids. Germline V gene sequence: CDR1 SSHAT, CDR2 FNYEAQ (reference sequence). In DNA form, the CDR3 reads TGTGCTAGCAGCCAGGGGAACAGGGGGCAGAACACCATATATTTT. This codes for CASSQGNRGQNTIYF.

The chain employs TRBV28 and TRBJ1-2; 10 bases align to TRBD1. V trimming: 6 bases; J trimming: 8 bases; junction bases outside the gene matches: 9. This CDR3 spans 14 amino acids. The germline V gene encodes CDR1 MDHEN and CDR2 SYDVKM. In DNA form, the CDR3 reads TGTGCCAGCAGGTCCTTCGGGACAGGGGACGGCTACACCTTC. Encoded protein: CASRSFGTGDGYTF.

V is TRBV7-2 and J is TRBJ2-7, with a weak D call TRBD2 (6 bases). Germline V gives CDR1 SGHTA, CDR2 FQGNSA. This CDR3 is 14 amino acids long. The V gene lost 0 bases and the J gene lost 3 bases, with 9 bases spanning the gap. CDR3 protein: CASSLAGLIYEQYF. CDR3 in DNA: TGTGCCAGCAGCTTAGCGGGACTCATCTACGAGCAGTACTTC.

The chain uses TRBV6-6 and TRBJ2-2; 7 bases are shared with TRBD1. V shed 2 bases, J shed 7 bases, and the junction held 7 bases outside the gene matches. Germline assignment: CDR1 MNHNY and CDR2 SVGAGI (reference sequence). This CDR3 spans 15 amino acids. CDR3 nucleotides: TGTGCCAGCAGTTACGAGGGGGCGCGTAGCGGGGAGCTGTTTTTT. Translating it yields CASSYEGARSGELFF.

In the case of this clone: Different DNA sequences within this sample yield the same CDR3. The chain links TRBV11-3 to TRBJ2-5; D not resolved. V lost 1 base, J lost 5 bases, and 5 bases lay in between. Germline V gene data show CDR1 as SGHNT and CDR2 as YENEEA. The CDR3 has 12 residues. CDR3 sequence: CASSLGRETQYF. CDR3 bases: TGTGCCAGCAGCTTAGGCCGGGAGACCCAGTACTTC.

This clone was counted a single time. The gene calls are TRBV6-5 and TRBJ2-7, with 11 nucleotides matching TRBD1. From germline, CDR1 is MNHEY and CDR2 SVGAGI. CDR3 size: 15 residues. V dropped 6 bases and J dropped 4; count of bases not matched to a gene: 8. For the CDR3, the DNA is TGTGCCAGCAGACCGGGACAGGGGGTAAAGTACGAGCAGTACTTC. It is translated as CASRPGQGVKYEQYF.

The gene calls are TRBV5-4 and TRBJ2-7; 8 nucleotides align to TRBD1. The germline V gene encodes CDR1 SGHNT and CDR2 YYREEE (reference sequence). The CDR3 is 14 residues long. V was pared by 6 bases and J by 7 bases, with 12 bases of the junction left unmatched. CDR3 nucleotide sequence: TGTGCCAGCAACCGGTACACAGGGGGGAAGGAGCAGTACTTC. Translating it yields CASNRYTGGKEQYF. The full variable domain, in which reference TRBV5-4 and TRBJ2-7 provide the parts outside the CDR3, is ETGVTQSPTHLIKTRGQQVTLRCSSQSGHNTVSWYQQALGQGPQFIFQYYREEENGRGNFPPRFSGLQFPNYSSELNVNALELDDSALYLCASNRYTGGKEQYFGPGTRLTVT.

J is TRBJ1-4 and V is TRBV28; TRBD1 is a possible D gene (5 bases). From germline, CDR1 is MDHEN and CDR2 SYDVKM. This CDR3 region has 11 residues. The germline V and J ends were trimmed by 5 bases and 13 bases, with 11 bases remaining between them. This chain's CDR3 is CASSLRGGLFF. The CDR3 coding sequence is TGTGCCAGCAGTCTCCGCGGGGGACTGTTTTTT.

This chain connects TRBV6-2 or TRBV6-3 to TRBJ1-5; weak D call: TRBD1 (5 bases). The germline V gene encodes CDR1 MNHEY and CDR2 SVGEGT. Trimming took off 5 bases at V and 0 bases at J, with 20 bases between the two ends. This CDR3 spans 18 amino acids. DNA of the CDR3: TGTGCCAGCAGTCGGCGACAGCGTACACTTTATAGCAATCAGCCCCAGCATTTT. Amino acids: CASSRRQRTLYSNQPQHF.

The V call is TRBV28, the J call TRBJ2-7, with 8 bases fitting TRBD1. Germline values: CDR1 MDHEN, CDR2 SYDVKM. V lost 1 base, J lost 3 bases, and 8 bases stayed unmatched. CDR3 size: 16 residues. The CDR3 is CASSLYGQGKGYEQYF. In DNA, the CDR3 is TGTGCCAGCAGTTTATACGGACAGGGCAAGGGCTACGAGCAGTACTTC.

V gene TRBV7-2 combines with J gene TRBJ2-7, with 12 bases that match TRBD2. The CDR3 contains 17 residues. Germline V CDR1 and CDR2: SGHTA, FQGNSA. The trim removed 0 bases at V and 2 bases at J, leaving 5 bases unmatched. Here the CDR3 DNA reads TGTGCCAGCAGCTTAGCGGGGACTAGCGGGTTACCCTACGAGCAGTACTTC. Translation gives CASSLAGTSGLPYEQYF.